These T cell receptor beta chains were read from a single sample in a study of CD8+CD57+ T cells in acquired aplastic anemia. MiXCR, run by TCRdb on the reads, gives a single entry per CDR3 protein. The sample consists of approximately 300,000 distinct CDR3 sequences, approximately 60% of them appearing once. Input material: sorted CD4+, CD8+, or CD8+CD57+ T cells (not recorded which) from PBMCs. The source of these receptors is a human donor with aplastic anemia. CDR3s include the opening cysteine and the closing phenylalanine or tryptophan.

V gene: TRBV10-2; CDR3 protein: CASSSGQGVYNEQFF
V gene: TRBV7-2; CDR3 protein: CASSLVGSSHNEQYF
V gene: TRBV5-1; CDR3 protein: CASSFLTAVSDEQYF
V gene: TRBV10-3; CDR3 protein: CAISDWGLSGSNQPQHF
V gene: TRBV29-1; CDR3 protein: CSVTGQGGCGYTF
V gene: TRBV20-1; CDR3 protein: CSAPLTYNEQFF
V gene: TRBV13; CDR3 protein: CASSSLLGTYEQYF
V gene: TRBV9; CDR3 protein: CASSPDQETQHF
V gene: TRBV29-1; CDR3 protein: CSLAGARDTQYF
V gene: TRBV7-9; CDR3 protein: CASSLGGTIPQYF
V gene: TRBV19; CDR3 protein: CASSSHRGQETQYF
V gene: TRBV29-1; CDR3 protein: CSVLLSGGRSSYEQYF
V gene: TRBV6-5; CDR3 protein: CAARDRGNEQFF
V gene: TRBV7-2; CDR3 protein: CASSRPGSYNEQFF
V gene: TRBV19; CDR3 protein: CASRVTGQNTEAFF
V gene: TRBV20-1; CDR3 protein: CSAGPRENTEAFF
V gene: TRBV6-4; CDR3 protein: CASSGDAGGPSGYEQYF
V gene: TRBV25-1; CDR3 protein: CASSEYGQGRKLFF
V gene: TRBV29-1; CDR3 protein: CSVDRLEMGQYF
V gene: TRBV9; CDR3 protein: CASGTLGEQFF
V gene: TRBV27; CDR3 protein: CASSLFWLGRGRGDTEAFF
V gene: TRBV6-1; CDR3 protein: CASKSRDRVPDTQYF
V gene: TRBV6-5; CDR3 protein: CASSYSTSGAEQYF
V gene: TRBV2; CDR3 protein: CASSLDSLNSPLHF
V gene: TRBV7-9; CDR3 protein: CASSFVTDTQYF
V gene: TRBV20-1; CDR3 protein: CSAIHLQGHEQYF
V gene: TRBV9; CDR3 protein: CASSNPSTDAQYF